This TCR beta chain appears in the sequencing data of a study of shared clonotypes between healthy human individuals. Study-level results: Only blood samples were collected, and tissue repertoires likely differ.

As to this clone: Its specificity is not known.

TCRdb's table, derived via immunoSEQ multiplex PCR, lists solely in-frame clones and lacks some. The data show around 500,000 clones, roughly 85% seen once. The CDR3 runs to 15 residues. With 3 bases clipped from V and 8 bases from J, the junction kept 10 bases outside the gene matches. Germline CDR1 and CDR2: SGDLS and YYNGEE. The sample taken for sequencing was PBMCs. The V call is TRBV9, the J call TRBJ2-1; 8 bases map to TRBD2. The TCR comes from a woman in her forties in good health. Some clones in this sample may be carry-over from other donors' samples. CDR3 in DNA: TGTGCCAGCAGCGCCCCCGGGGGGGTGGGCGATGAGCAGTTCTTC. This sequence encodes CASSAPGGVGDEQFF.